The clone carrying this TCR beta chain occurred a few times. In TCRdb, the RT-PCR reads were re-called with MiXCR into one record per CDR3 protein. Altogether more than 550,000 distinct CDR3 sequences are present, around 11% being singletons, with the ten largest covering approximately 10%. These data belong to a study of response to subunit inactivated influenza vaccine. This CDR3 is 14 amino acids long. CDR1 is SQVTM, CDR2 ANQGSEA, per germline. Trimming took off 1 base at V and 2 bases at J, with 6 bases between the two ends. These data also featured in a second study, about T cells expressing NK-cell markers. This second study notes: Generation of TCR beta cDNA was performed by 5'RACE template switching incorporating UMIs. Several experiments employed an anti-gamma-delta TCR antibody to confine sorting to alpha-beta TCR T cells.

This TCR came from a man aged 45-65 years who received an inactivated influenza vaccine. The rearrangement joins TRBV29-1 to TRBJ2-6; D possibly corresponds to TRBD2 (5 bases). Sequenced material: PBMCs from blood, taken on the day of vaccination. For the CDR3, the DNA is TGCAGCGTTGAAGGGGGAGCTGGGGCCAACGTCCTGACTTTC. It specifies CSVEGGAGANVLTF.